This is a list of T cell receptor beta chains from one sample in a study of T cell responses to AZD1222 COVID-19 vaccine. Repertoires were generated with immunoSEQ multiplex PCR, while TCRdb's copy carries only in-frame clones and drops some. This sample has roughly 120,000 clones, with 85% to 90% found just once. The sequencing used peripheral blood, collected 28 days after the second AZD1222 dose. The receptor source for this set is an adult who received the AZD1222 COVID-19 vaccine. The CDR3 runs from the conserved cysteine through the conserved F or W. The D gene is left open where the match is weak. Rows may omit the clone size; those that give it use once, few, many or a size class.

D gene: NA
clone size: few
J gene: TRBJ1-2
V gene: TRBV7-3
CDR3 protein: CASSHIGGAGTNYGYTF
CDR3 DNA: TGTGCCAGCAGCCATATCGGTGGGGCAGGCACTAACTATGGCTACACCTTC

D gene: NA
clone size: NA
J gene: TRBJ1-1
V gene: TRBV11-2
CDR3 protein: CASSLVVRDTEAFF
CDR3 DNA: TGTGCCAGCAGCTTAGTGGTCAGAGACACTGAAGCTTTCTTT

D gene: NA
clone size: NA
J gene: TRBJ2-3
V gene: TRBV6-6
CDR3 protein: CATKGGATDTQYF
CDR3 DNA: TGTGCCACCAAGGGGGGCGCCACAGATACGCAGTATTTT

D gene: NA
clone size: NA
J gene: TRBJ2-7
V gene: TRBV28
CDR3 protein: CASSFVGTLGYEQYF
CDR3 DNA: TGTGCCAGCAGTTTTGTGGGGACACTGGGCTACGAGCAGTACTTC

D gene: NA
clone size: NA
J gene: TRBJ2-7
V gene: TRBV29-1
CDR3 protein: CSVEGGQAEQYF
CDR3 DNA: TGCAGCGTTGAAGGGGGCCAGGCCGAGCAGTACTTC

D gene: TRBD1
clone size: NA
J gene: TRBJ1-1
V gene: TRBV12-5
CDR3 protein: CASGPGQDINTEAFF
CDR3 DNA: TGTGCTAGTGGACCCGGACAGGATATTAACACTGAAGCTTTCTTT

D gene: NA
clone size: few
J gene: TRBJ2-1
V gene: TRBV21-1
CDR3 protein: CASSKAERGYNEQFF
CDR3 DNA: TGTGCCAGCAGCAAAGCCGAGCGGGGGTACAATGAGCAGTTCTTC

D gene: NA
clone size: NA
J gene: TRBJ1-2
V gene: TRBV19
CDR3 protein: CASSIEQGPDGYTF
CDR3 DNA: TGTGCCAGTAGTATCGAGCAGGGCCCAGATGGCTACACCTTC

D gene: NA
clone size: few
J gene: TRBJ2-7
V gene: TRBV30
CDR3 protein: CAWSVYGAHYEQYF
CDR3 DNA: TGTGCCTGGAGTGTATACGGGGCGCACTACGAGCAGTACTTC

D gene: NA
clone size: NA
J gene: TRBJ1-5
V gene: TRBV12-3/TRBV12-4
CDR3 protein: CASRPSNQPQHF
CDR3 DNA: TGTGCCAGCAGGCCTTCGAATCAGCCCCAGCATTTT

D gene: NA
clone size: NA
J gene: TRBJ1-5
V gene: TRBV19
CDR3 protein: CASSPDRYDSNQPQHF
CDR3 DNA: TGTGCAAGTAGTCCAGACCGTTACGATAGCAATCAGCCCCAGCATTTT

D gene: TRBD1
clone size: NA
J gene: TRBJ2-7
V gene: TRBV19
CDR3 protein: CASSIGPGQAYEQYF
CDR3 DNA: TGTGCCAGTAGTATAGGCCCCGGACAGGCCTACGAGCAGTACTTC

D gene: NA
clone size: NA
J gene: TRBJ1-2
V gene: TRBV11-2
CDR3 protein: CASSPLMGPYGYTF
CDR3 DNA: TGTGCCAGCAGCCCTTTGATGGGACCCTATGGCTACACCTTC

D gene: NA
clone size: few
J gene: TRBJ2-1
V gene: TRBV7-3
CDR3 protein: CASSLGLAYNEQFF
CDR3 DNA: TGTGCCAGCAGCTTAGGTCTAGCGTACAATGAGCAGTTCTTC

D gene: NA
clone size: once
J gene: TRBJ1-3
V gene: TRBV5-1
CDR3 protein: CASSLAPRQVSGNTIYF
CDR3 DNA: TGCGCCAGCAGCTTGGCTCCTAGACAGGTCTCTGGAAACACCATATATTTT

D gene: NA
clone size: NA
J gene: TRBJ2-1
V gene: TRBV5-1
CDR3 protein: CASSLDGSVDEQFF
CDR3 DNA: TGCGCCAGCAGCTTGGATGGTAGCGTCGATGAGCAGTTCTTC

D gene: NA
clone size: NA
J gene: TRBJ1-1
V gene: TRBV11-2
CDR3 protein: CASSQAGDNTEAFF
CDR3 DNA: TGTGCCAGCAGCCAGGCGGGGGATAACACTGAAGCTTTCTTT

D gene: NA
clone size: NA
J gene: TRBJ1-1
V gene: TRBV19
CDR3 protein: CASSGQGSTEAFF
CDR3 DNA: TGTGCCAGTAGTGGGCAGGGGAGCACTGAAGCTTTCTTT

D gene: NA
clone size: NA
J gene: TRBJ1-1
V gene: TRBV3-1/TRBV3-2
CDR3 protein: CASRFNRENTEAFF
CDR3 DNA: TGTGCCAGCAGGTTCAACAGGGAGAACACTGAAGCTTTCTTT

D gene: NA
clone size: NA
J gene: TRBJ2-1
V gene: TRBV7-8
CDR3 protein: CASSRGQRNEQFF
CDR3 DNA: TGTGCCAGCAGTCGAGGACAGCGGAATGAGCAGTTCTTC

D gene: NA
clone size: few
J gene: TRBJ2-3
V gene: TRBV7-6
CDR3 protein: CASSSGTSLSTDTQYF
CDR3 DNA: TGTGCCAGCAGCTCCGGGACTTCCCTTAGCACAGATACGCAGTATTTT

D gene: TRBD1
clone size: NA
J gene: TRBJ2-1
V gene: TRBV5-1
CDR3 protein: CASTTGGSYNEQFF
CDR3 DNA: TGCGCCAGCACGACAGGGGGGAGCTACAATGAGCAGTTCTTC

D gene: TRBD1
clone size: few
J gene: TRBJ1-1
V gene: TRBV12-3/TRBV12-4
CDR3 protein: CASSFDRDTEAFF
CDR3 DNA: TGTGCCAGCAGTTTTGACAGGGACACTGAAGCTTTCTTT

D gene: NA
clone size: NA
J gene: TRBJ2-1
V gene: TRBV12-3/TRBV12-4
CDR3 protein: CASSSGAEQFF
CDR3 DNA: TGTGCCAGCAGTTCCGGCGCGGAGCAGTTCTTC

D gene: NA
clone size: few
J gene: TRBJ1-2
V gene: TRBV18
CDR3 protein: CASSPTDNYGYTF
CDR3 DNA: TGTGCCAGCTCACCAACCGACAACTATGGCTACACCTTC

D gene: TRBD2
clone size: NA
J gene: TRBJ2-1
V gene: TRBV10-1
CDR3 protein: CASGLAGGHEQFF
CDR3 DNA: TGCGCCAGCGGCCTAGCGGGAGGCCATGAGCAGTTCTTC

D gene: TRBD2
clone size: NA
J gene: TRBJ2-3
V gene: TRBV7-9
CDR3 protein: CASSVTSGGTDTQYF
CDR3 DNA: TGTGCCAGCAGCGTAACTAGCGGGGGGACAGATACGCAGTATTTT

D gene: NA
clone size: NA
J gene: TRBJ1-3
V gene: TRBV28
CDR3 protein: CASNSPGRQASGNTIYF
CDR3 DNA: TGTGCCAGCAATTCCCCGGGACGCCAGGCGTCTGGAAACACCATATATTTT

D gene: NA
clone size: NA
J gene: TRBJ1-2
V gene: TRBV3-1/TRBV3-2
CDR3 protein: CASSQRANYGYTF
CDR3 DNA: TGTGCCAGCAGCCAGAGGGCGAACTATGGCTACACCTTC

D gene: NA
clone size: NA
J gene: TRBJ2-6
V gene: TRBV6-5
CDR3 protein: CASSYSSSGANVLTF
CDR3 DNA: TGTGCCAGCAGTTACTCGAGCTCTGGGGCCAACGTCCTGACTTTC

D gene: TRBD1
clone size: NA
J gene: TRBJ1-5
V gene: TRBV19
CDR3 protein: CASSPDRVDQPQHF
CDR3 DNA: TGTGCCAGTAGTCCTGACAGGGTTGATCAGCCCCAGCATTTT

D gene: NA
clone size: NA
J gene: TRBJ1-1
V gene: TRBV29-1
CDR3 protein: CSVVPGKGNTEAFF
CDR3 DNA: TGCAGCGTGGTCCCGGGGAAAGGGAACACTGAAGCTTTCTTT

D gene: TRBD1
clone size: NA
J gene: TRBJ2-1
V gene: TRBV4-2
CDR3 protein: CASSPRVGTGGQNEQFF
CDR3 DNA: TGTGCCAGCAGCCCAAGAGTGGGGACAGGGGGCCAGAATGAGCAGTTCTTC

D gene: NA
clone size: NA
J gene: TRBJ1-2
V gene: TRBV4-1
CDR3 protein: CASSQGREYGGYTF
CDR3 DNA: TGCGCCAGCAGCCAAGGTCGGGAGTACGGTGGCTACACCTTC

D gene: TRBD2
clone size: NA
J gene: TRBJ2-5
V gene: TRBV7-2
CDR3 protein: CASSYGTSGGPMVETQYF
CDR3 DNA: TGTGCCAGCAGCTACGGGACTAGCGGGGGGCCCATGGTGGAGACCCAGTACTTC

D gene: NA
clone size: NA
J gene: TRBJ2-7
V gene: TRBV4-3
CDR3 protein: CASSQDRLGGASYEQYF
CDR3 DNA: TGCGCCAGCAGCCAAGATCGGTTGGGGGGCGCAAGCTACGAGCAGTACTTC

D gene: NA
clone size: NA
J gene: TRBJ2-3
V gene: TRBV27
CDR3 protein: CASSFVSTDTQYF
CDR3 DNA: TGTGCCAGCAGTTTTGTCTCTACAGATACGCAGTATTTT

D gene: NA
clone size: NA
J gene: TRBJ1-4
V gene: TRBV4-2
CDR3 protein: CASSHQLKPGANEKLFF
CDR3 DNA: TGTGCCAGCAGCCACCAACTAAAGCCAGGGGCCAATGAAAAACTGTTTTTT

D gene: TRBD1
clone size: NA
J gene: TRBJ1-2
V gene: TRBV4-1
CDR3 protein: CASSQGTGIGYTF
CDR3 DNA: TGCGCCAGCAGCCAAGGGACAGGGATTGGCTACACCTTC

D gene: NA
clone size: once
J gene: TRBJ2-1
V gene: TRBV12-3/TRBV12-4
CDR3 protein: CASSLDQNEQFF
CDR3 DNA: TGTGCCAGCAGCCTAGACCAAAATGAGCAGTTCTTC

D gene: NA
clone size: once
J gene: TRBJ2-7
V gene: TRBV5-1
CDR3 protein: CASSLGGIRNEQYF
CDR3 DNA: TGCGCCAGCAGCTTGGGTGGGATAAGGAACGAGCAGTACTTC

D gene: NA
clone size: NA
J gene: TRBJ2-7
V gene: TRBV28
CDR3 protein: CASSLTGSVYEQYF
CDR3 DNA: TGTGCCAGCAGTTTAACCGGGTCAGTCTACGAGCAGTACTTC

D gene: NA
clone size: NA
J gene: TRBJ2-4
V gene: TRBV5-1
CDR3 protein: CASSRDDADNIQYF
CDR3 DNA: TGCGCCAGCAGCCGGGACGACGCCGACAACATTCAGTACTTC

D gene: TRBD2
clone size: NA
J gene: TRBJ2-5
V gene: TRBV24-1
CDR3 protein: CATSDPHSGGAEETQYF
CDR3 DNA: TGTGCCACCAGTGATCCCCATAGCGGGGGGGCCGAGGAGACCCAGTACTTC

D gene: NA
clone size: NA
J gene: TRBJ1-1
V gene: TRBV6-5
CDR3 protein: CASRRPNTEAFF
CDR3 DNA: TGTGCCAGTAGGAGACCTAACACTGAAGCTTTCTTT

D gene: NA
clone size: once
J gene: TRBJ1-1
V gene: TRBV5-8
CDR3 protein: CASSLGRVRAFF
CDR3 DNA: TGTGCCAGCAGCTTGGGCAGGGTGAGAGCTTTCTTT

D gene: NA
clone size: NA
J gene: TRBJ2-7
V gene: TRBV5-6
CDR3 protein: CASSLGQGYQQYF
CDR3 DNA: TGTGCCAGCAGCTTGGGGCAGGGCTATCAGCAGTACTTC

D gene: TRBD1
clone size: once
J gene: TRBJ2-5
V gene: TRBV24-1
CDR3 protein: CATSDLGRGQVETQYF
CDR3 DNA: TGTGCCACCAGTGATTTAGGCAGGGGGCAGGTAGAGACCCAGTACTTC

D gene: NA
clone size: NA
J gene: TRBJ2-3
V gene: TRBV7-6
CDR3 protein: CASSLTWDTDTQYF
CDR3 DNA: TGTGCCAGCAGCTTAACTTGGGACACAGATACGCAGTATTTT

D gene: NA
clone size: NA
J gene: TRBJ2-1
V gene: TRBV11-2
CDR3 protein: CASSGRGGGIYEQFF
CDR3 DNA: TGTGCCAGCAGCGGACGAGGGGGGGGTATCTATGAGCAGTTCTTC

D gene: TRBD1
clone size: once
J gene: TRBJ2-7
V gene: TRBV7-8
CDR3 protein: CASSFGTGDYEQYF
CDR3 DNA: TGTGCCAGCAGCTTCGGGACAGGGGATTACGAGCAGTACTTC